The rows below give T cell receptor beta chains drawn from one sample of a study of PD-L1 blockade in urothelial cancer. Sequencing used immunoSEQ multiplex PCR; TCRdb keeps in-frame clones, though not all of them. The table records 65,000 to 80,000 clones, approximately 81% of them present only once. The specimen comprised PBMCs, sampled around atezolizumab (anti-PD-L1) treatment. These receptors came from a man between 70 and 80 years old with urothelial cancer. Each CDR3 is given with its conserved first and last residue. The D gene is left open where the match is weak. Part of the rows lack a size; the others show once, few, many or a class for expanded clones.

size: .
V: TRBV6-1
D: .
length: 14
J: TRBJ2-7
CDR3: CASWGREGSYEQYF
DNA: TGTGCCAGCTGGGGCAGGGAAGGGTCCTACGAGCAGTACTTC

size: .
V: TRBV4-1
D: .
length: 12
J: TRBJ1-1
CDR3: CASSQDRTEAFF
DNA: TGCGCCAGCAGCCAAGATAGAACTGAAGCTTTCTTT

size: once
V: TRBV28
D: .
length: 15
J: TRBJ2-3
CDR3: CASSIPGPGGDTQYF
DNA: TGTGCCAGCAGTATACCGGGGCCAGGGGGGGATACGCAGTATTTT

size: .
V: TRBV10-3
D: TRBD1
length: 14
J: TRBJ2-1
CDR3: CASEGTGDYNEQFF
DNA: TGTGCCTCAGAGGGGACAGGGGACTACAATGAGCAGTTCTTC

size: .
V: TRBV5-1
D: TRBD2
length: 16
J: TRBJ2-1
CDR3: CASSFGLAGGGNEQFF
DNA: TGCGCCAGCAGCTTCGGACTAGCGGGAGGGGGCAATGAGCAGTTCTTC

size: .
V: TRBV15
D: .
length: 13
J: TRBJ2-2
CDR3: CATSSGGHRELFF
DNA: TGTGCCACCAGCTCAGGGGGGCACCGGGAGCTGTTTTTT

size: .
V: TRBV5-3
D: TRBD2
length: 17
J: TRBJ2-3
CDR3: CARSLAGLAGGIDTQYF
DNA: TGTGCCAGAAGCTTGGCGGGACTAGCGGGAGGAATAGATACGCAGTATTTT

size: once
V: TRBV20-1
D: TRBD1
length: 11
J: TRBJ1-2
CDR3: CSATTGGGYTF
DNA: TGCAGTGCTACGACAGGGGGGGGCTACACCTTC

size: .
V: TRBV5-1
D: .
length: 14
J: TRBJ1-4
CDR3: CASSLDLAQEKLFF
DNA: TGCGCCAGCAGCTTGGATCTAGCGCAGGAAAAACTGTTTTTT

size: .
V: TRBV5-5
D: .
length: 16
J: TRBJ2-5
CDR3: CASSLGVGGSQETQYF
DNA: TGTGCCAGCAGCTTGGGTGTGGGGGGAAGCCAAGAGACCCAGTACTTC

size: .
V: TRBV19
D: .
length: 18
J: TRBJ1-5
CDR3: CATSKRAGALYSNQPQHF
DNA: TGTGCCACCTCGAAAAGGGCAGGGGCCCTCTATAGCAATCAGCCCCAGCATTTT

size: .
V: TRBV30
D: .
length: 13
J: TRBJ1-6
CDR3: CAWTGADNSPLHF
DNA: TGTGCCTGGACAGGGGCGGATAATTCACCCCTCCACTTT

size: .
V: TRBV28
D: .
length: 13
J: TRBJ2-1
CDR3: CASSLTRLHEQFF
DNA: TGTGCCAGCAGTTTGACTAGGCTGCATGAGCAGTTCTTC

size: once
V: TRBV18
D: .
length: 15
J: TRBJ2-2
CDR3: CASSGDSLNTGELFF
DNA: TGTGCCAGCTCGGGGGACTCTTTAAACACCGGGGAGCTGTTTTTT

size: .
V: TRBV6-1
D: .
length: 12
J: TRBJ1-5
CDR3: CASSVTGTAQHF
DNA: TGTGCCAGCAGTGTAACAGGCACAGCCCAGCATTTT

size: .
V: TRBV7-3
D: .
length: 14
J: TRBJ2-3
CDR3: CASSTGYGADTQYF
DNA: TGTGCCAGCAGCACAGGGTACGGCGCAGATACGCAGTATTTT

size: once
V: TRBV5-1
D: TRBD2
length: 17
J: TRBJ2-2
CDR3: CASRGLAGGLVAGELFF
DNA: TGCGCCAGCCGAGGACTAGCGGGAGGGCTTGTAGCCGGGGAGCTGTTTTTT

size: .
V: TRBV9
D: .
length: 15
J: TRBJ2-7
CDR3: CASSVDSGSSYEQYF
DNA: TGTGCCAGCAGCGTAGATTCCGGGAGCTCCTACGAGCAGTACTTC

size: once
V: TRBV5-6
D: .
length: 15
J: TRBJ2-2
CDR3: CASSPLGSTTGELFF
DNA: TGTGCCAGCAGCCCCTTGGGCAGTACCACCGGGGAGCTGTTTTTT

size: .
V: TRBV11-2
D: .
length: 17
J: TRBJ2-1
CDR3: CASSPDFGVILLNEQFF
DNA: TGTGCCAGCAGCCCGGACTTTGGTGTGATCCTTCTCAATGAGCAGTTCTTC

size: .
V: TRBV5-1
D: .
length: 15
J: TRBJ2-2
CDR3: CASSLREFSTGELFF
DNA: TGCGCCAGCAGCCTCCGGGAATTCAGCACCGGGGAGCTGTTTTTT

size: few
V: TRBV10-2
D: TRBD1
length: 19
J: TRBJ1-2
CDR3: CASTLPKSPFGTGIYGYTF
DNA: TGCGCCAGCACCCTACCAAAAAGCCCTTTCGGGACAGGCATCTATGGCTACACCTTC

size: .
V: TRBV5-6
D: .
length: 13
J: TRBJ1-2
CDR3: CASLVGGNYGYTF
DNA: TGTGCCAGCCTTGTGGGGGGGAACTATGGCTACACCTTC

size: .
V: TRBV13
D: .
length: 14
J: TRBJ2-3
CDR3: CASSGAGRTDTQYF
DNA: TGTGCCAGCAGCGGGGCAGGTCGCACAGATACGCAGTATTTT

size: .
V: TRBV28
D: TRBD2
length: 15
J: TRBJ2-7
CDR3: CASSPGLGSSYEQYF
DNA: TGTGCCAGCAGTCCCGGACTAGGGAGCTCCTACGAGCAGTACTTC

size: few
V: TRBV5-6
D: .
length: 15
J: TRBJ2-5
CDR3: CASSSLAGFKETQYF
DNA: TGTGCCAGCAGCTCGCTCGCAGGGTTCAAGGAGACCCAGTACTTC

size: .
V: TRBV5-4
D: TRBD2
length: 18
J: TRBJ2-2
CDR3: CASSLDGAAGVGTGELFF
DNA: TGTGCCAGCAGCTTGGACGGGGCGGCGGGAGTCGGGACCGGGGAGCTGTTTTTT

size: .
V: TRBV11-3
D: .
length: 14
J: TRBJ2-5
CDR3: CASSFRRYQETQYF
DNA: TGTGCCAGCAGCTTCCGCCGGTACCAAGAGACCCAGTACTTC

size: .
V: TRBV25-1
D: TRBD2
length: 15
J: TRBJ2-2
CDR3: CASTIGGTSTGELFF
DNA: TGTGCCAGCACCATAGGGGGGACTAGTACCGGGGAGCTGTTTTTT

size: .
V: TRBV25-1
D: TRBD1
length: 12
J: TRBJ1-6
CDR3: CASGPDRELLHF
DNA: TGTGCCAGCGGGCCGGACAGGGAGCTCCTCCACTTT

size: .
V: TRBV5-8
D: TRBD2
length: 17
J: TRBJ2-1
CDR3: CASSLAGTSGSYNEQFF
DNA: TGTGCCAGCAGCTTGGCGGGGACTAGCGGGTCCTACAATGAGCAGTTCTTC

size: .
V: TRBV28
D: .
length: 15
J: TRBJ2-7
CDR3: CASSPRGPSLYEQYF
DNA: TGTGCCAGCAGTCCTCGAGGGCCATCGCTCTACGAGCAGTACTTC